A single sample is the source of the 5 T cell receptor beta chains below, sequenced in a study of blood T cell repertoires in COVID-19. The protocol was immunoSEQ multiplex PCR, while the TCRdb copy is restricted to in-frame clones and leaves out a portion. The sample holds about 88,000 clones, 70% to 90% seen once. The sample was peripheral blood. These receptors were collected from an older woman with COVID-19, enrolled during active disease.

The gene calls are TRBV7-3 and TRBJ2-1; D remains ambiguous. CDR1 SGHTA and CDR2 FQGTGA come from the germline V gene. This CDR3 comprises 15 residues. The V and J ends lost 2 bases and 0 bases respectively, with 8 bases between them. CDR3 in DNA: TGTGCCAGCAGCTTAGAAAGGAGCTCCTACAATGAGCAGTTCTTC. Amino acids: CASSLERSSYNEQFF.

V and J are TRBV7-8 and TRBJ2-1, with 7 bases aligning to TRBD1. The junction had 8 bases not matched to a gene; V was cut back by 3 bases and J by 3 bases. Per germline, CDR1 SGHVS and CDR2 FQNEAQ. The CDR3 extends over 16 amino acids. CDR3 nucleotide sequence: TGTGCCAGCAGCTTCCAAGACAGGGCGGGCTACAATGAGCAGTTCTTC. Its protein is CASSFQDRAGYNEQFF.

This clone was observed a few times. This chain connects TRBV11-2 to TRBJ1-1, with D uncertain. This CDR3 contains 15 residues. Germline-derived CDR1 and CDR2 are SGHAT and FQNNGV. V lost 0 bases to trimming and J lost 3 bases, with 11 bases between them. The CDR3 region has the DNA TGTGCCAGCAGCTTAGATCCGGATGGGCACACTGAAGCTTTCTTT. It codes for CASSLDPDGHTEAFF.

V gene TRBV7-6 combines with J gene TRBJ2-1; 8 nucleotides align to TRBD1. This CDR3 comprises 15 residues. J gave up 2 bases and V 1 base, and 1 base lay outside the gene matches. In germline, CDR1 is SGHVS, CDR2 FNYEAQ. CDR3 nucleotides: TGTGCCAGCAGCTTAGAACAGGGGGCCTACAATGAGCAGTTCTTC. It is translated as CASSLEQGAYNEQFF.

This clone was picked up one time. The chain uses TRBV7-2 and TRBJ2-7; 11 bases fit TRBD2. This CDR3 comprises 14 residues. V lost 5 bases to trimming and J lost 6 bases; unmatched junction nucleotides: 6. CDR1 and CDR2 from the germline V gene are SGHTA and FQGNSA. The CDR3 bases are TGTGCCAGCAGCACGGGACTAGCGGCCGCCGAGCAGTACTTC. Protein sequence: CASSTGLAAAEQYF.